A single T cell receptor beta chain is shown here with its context. Antigen: not known. This sample is drawn from a study of OX40 agonist ivuxolimab in advanced cancers. Study outcomes and limitations: Which antigen the expanded peripheral T cells recognized is unknown. Some patients who did not respond also had low normalized T-cell clonal expansion.

Produced via immunoSEQ multiplex PCR; TCRdb's table is partial and in-frame only. The sample includes 55,000 to 75,000 clones, roughly 90% of them seen just once. V lost 3 bases, J lost 5 bases, and 8 bases lay in between. The germline V gene encodes CDR1 MNHNS and CDR2 SASEGT. The CDR3 is made up of 13 amino acids. Prior autoimmune disease or systemic immunosuppression barred patients. The chain uses TRBV6-1 and TRBJ1-5; D call uncertain. The clonotype comes from an adult with an advanced solid tumor such as melanoma, head and neck, liver or kidney cancer. This specimen was CD4+ or CD8+ T cells sorted from blood, taken in a trial of the OX40 agonist ivuxolimab. In nucleotides, the CDR3 is TGTGCCAGCAGTGATGCAGCCCATCAGCCCCAGCATTTT. This translates into CASSDAAHQPQHF.